The clone carrying this T cell receptor beta chain was observed a handful of times. Its antigen remains unknown. Expressed TCRB transcripts were sequenced after all isolated RNA was converted to cDNA. The repertoire was sequenced with immunoSEQ multiplex PCR; TCRdb's copy has only in-frame clones and lacks some. The data show around 650,000 clones, around 12% seen once. Trimming stripped 5 bases from V and 8 bases from J, with 12 bases between. This CDR3 contains 13 residues. The germline V gene encodes CDR1 SGHAT and CDR2 FQNNGV. The sample originates from a study of beta chain features in type 1 diabetes. Study results and limitations: In every one of the four CD4+ subsets, TCRB CDR3s were moderately but significantly shorter in Type 1 diabetes patients. Healthy donors had naive, central memory and Treg TCRB repertoires that appeared less similar than those seen among patients.

The sequencing sample was made of naive CD4+ T cells from blood. The source is a man aged 25-45 years with type 1 diabetes. The V and J genes are TRBV11-2 and TRBJ1-4; a possible D gene is TRBD1 (5 bases). The DNA of the CDR3 is TGTGCCAGCAGCCCCCCGGGGCGAGAAAAACTGTTTTTT. It is translated as CASSPPGREKLFF.